The 24 T cell receptor beta chains below all came from one sample that was sequenced in a study of T cell responses to AZD1222 COVID-19 vaccine. The protocol was immunoSEQ multiplex PCR, while the TCRdb copy is restricted to in-frame clones and leaves out a portion. The sample carries some 150,000 clones, 90% to 95% recorded once. Sequences were derived from peripheral blood, sampled 28 days after the second AZD1222 dose. These receptors were collected from an adult who received the AZD1222 COVID-19 vaccine.

The chain recombines TRBV7-9 with TRBJ1-2; maybe TRBD1 (6 bases). Germline assignment: CDR1 SEHNR and CDR2 FQNEAQ (reference sequence). The CDR3 totals 13 residues. V was cut by 5 bases and J by 2 bases, with 9 bases left in between. The CDR3 nucleotides read TGTGCCAGCAGCCATGGACAGAACTATGGCTACACCTTC. Translating it yields CASSHGQNYGYTF.

The DNA of the CDR3 is TGTGCCAGCAGTGATGAAGGCATAGGCGGCTACACCTTC. Translation gives CASSDEGIGGYTF. J is TRBJ1-2 and V is TRBV6-4, with no clear D. The CDR3 is 13 residues long. Trimming removed 3 bases from V and 8 bases from J, with 13 bases in between. Germline V gene lookup returns CDR1 MRHNA and CDR2 SNTAGT.

The chain links TRBV3-1 (or the pseudogene TRBV3-2) to TRBJ1-5; 9 nucleotides agree with TRBD1. The germline gives CDR1 LGHDT, CDR2 YNNKEL (reference sequence). The CDR3 is 15 residues long. Losses at the gene ends were 5 bases for V and 7 bases for J; bases not matched to a gene: 9. The DNA of the CDR3 is TGTGCCAGCAGCGACGGGGGACAGGGTGGCCAGCCCCAGCATTTT. Translated: CASSDGGQGGQPQHF.

V is TRBV14 and J is TRBJ2-1; 9 bases fit TRBD2. Trimming at V came to 5 bases and at J to 7 bases, leaving 9 bases not matched to a gene. CDR3 length: 15 amino acids. CDR1 and CDR2 (germline): SGHDN, FVKESK. The CDR3 is CASSKMRGGGNEQFF. The CDR3 DNA sequence: TGTGCCAGCAGCAAAATGCGGGGGGGCGGGAATGAGCAGTTCTTC.

The chain has TRBV2 and TRBJ2-3, with D perhaps TRBD1 or TRBD2 (5 bases each). Trimming removed 4 bases at V and 0 bases at J, with 11 bases between. The CDR3 sequence is 15 residues long. Germline assignment: CDR1 SNHLY and CDR2 FYNNEI. CDR3 DNA sequence: TGTGCCAGCAGTGGGGACCGTTTAAGCACAGATACGCAGTATTTT. This encodes CASSGDRLSTDTQYF.

The chain combines TRBV5-6 with TRBJ2-5; maybe TRBD2 (6 bases). This CDR3 is built from 14 residues. Trimming cost V 4 bases and J 5 bases, with 15 bases left between them. CDR1 is SGHDT and CDR2 is YYEEEE in the germline V gene. The CDR3 coding sequence is TGTGCCAGCAGCGGGACTGGGCCCCCCGAGACCCAGTACTTC. Its translation: CASSGTGPPETQYF.

In the case of this clone: Other DNA variants within this sample encode the same CDR3. The chain combines TRBV12-3 or TRBV12-4 with TRBJ1-5; D is ambiguous. CDR3 size: 12 residues. Trimming left V 3 bases short and J 4 bases short, with 4 bases between. As DNA, the CDR3 is TGTGCCAGCAGTTTCTCAAATCAGCCCCAGCATTTT. It is translated as CASSFSNQPQHF.

This chain connects TRBV4-1 to TRBJ1-5; no clear D gene. V lost 1 base and J lost 4, with 8 bases in between. This CDR3 spans 14 amino acids. Looked up from germline, CDR1 is MGHRA and CDR2 is YSYEKL. The CDR3 nucleotides read TGCGCCAGCAGCCAAGTGTCAGGAAATCAGCCCCAGCATTTT. It specifies CASSQVSGNQPQHF.

CDR3 nucleotides: TGTGCCAGCAGCTTAGTGGCGGACCGCAATCAGCCCCAGCATTTT. Translation gives CASSLVADRNQPQHF. V usage is TRBV7-2 and J usage is TRBJ1-5; D not certain. V was cut by 1 base and J by 2 bases, with 9 bases left in between. This CDR3 is built from 15 residues. Per germline, CDR1 SGHTA and CDR2 FQGNSA.

The V call is TRBV7-9, the J call TRBJ2-1; perhaps D is TRBD1 or TRBD2 (6 bases each). Germline V CDR1 and CDR2: SEHNR, FQNEAQ (reference sequence). The CDR3 totals 14 residues. V was clipped by 1 base and J by 8 bases, with 12 bases between them. The CDR3 nucleotides are TGTGCCAGCAGCTTAGGTTGGGGGGCCGATGAGCAGTTCTTC. Translating it yields CASSLGWGADEQFF.

The V gene is TRBV6-5, the J gene TRBJ2-7; a possible D gene is TRBD1 (6 bases). There are 14 residues in the CDR3. Trimming removed 6 bases from V and 5 bases from J, with 17 bases in between. Germline lookup yields CDR1 MNHEY and CDR2 SVGAGI. The CDR3 nucleotides are TGTGCCAGCAGCGCACAGGGCTTTAAGGACGAGCAGTACTTC. It encodes CASSAQGFKDEQYF.

The J gene is TRBJ2-7, the V gene TRBV28; the D is unclear. Germline V gives CDR1 MDHEN, CDR2 SYDVKM. The V gene lost 8 bases and the J gene lost 0 bases, with 8 bases spanning the gap. The CDR3 contains 12 residues. The CDR3 DNA is TGTGCCAGCGCGTCTTCCTCCTACGAGCAGTACTTC. This gives the protein CASASSSYEQYF.

Notes on this clone: One junction end disagrees with the germline gene, perhaps due to a read error. V and J are TRBV7-9 and TRBJ1-3; possible D gene TRBD1, 6 bases. Germline CDR1 SEHNR, CDR2 FQNEAQ (reference sequence). The length of the CDR3 is 16 residues. The CDR3 reads CTSSLKGGASGNTIYF. The CDR3, as DNA: TGTACCAGCAGCCTCAAAGGGGGGGCCTCTGGAAACACCATATATTTT.

The chain recombines TRBV7-9 with TRBJ2-7; TRBD2 is a possible D gene (6 bases). Germline assignment: CDR1 SEHNR and CDR2 FQNEAQ (reference sequence). The CDR3 runs 14 residues. V was cut by 1 base and J by 0 bases, with 7 bases left in between. As DNA, the CDR3 is TGTGCCAGCAGCTTAGGCGGGATCTCCTACGAGCAGTACTTC. This encodes CASSLGGISYEQYF. The full variable domain, with the rest looked up from reference TRBV7-9 and TRBJ2-7, is DTGVSQNPRHKITKRGQNVTFRCDPISEHNRLYWYRQTLGQGPEFLTYFQNEAQLEKSRLLSDRFSAERPKGSFSTLEIQRTEQGDSAMYLCASSLGGISYEQYFGPGTRLTVT.

A remark on this clone: One end of the junction is discordant with germline, which a read error may explain. This chain uses TRBV5-8 with TRBJ2-7, with D perhaps matching TRBD2 (6 bases). The germline CDR1 and CDR2 sequences are SGHTS and YDEGEE. The CDR3 has 9 residues. DNA for the CDR3: TGTGTCAGCAGCTTGGGGGGGTACTTC. Translated, it gives CVSSLGGYF.

This chain joins TRBV6-5 and TRBJ1-1; D perhaps matches TRBD1 (6 bases). V was trimmed by 10 bases and J by 1 base, leaving 16 bases between them. There are 14 residues in the CDR3. The V gene's germline CDR1 is MNHEY and CDR2 SVGAGI. CDR3 bases: TGTGCCACCCGCGGGGGGCGGAGGAACACTGAAGCTTTCTTT. This codes for CATRGGRRNTEAFF.

This clone was picked up a small number of times. This chain links TRBV2 with TRBJ1-4; TRBD1 might be the D (6 bases). The ends were cut back, 6 bases at V and 8 bases at J, with 13 bases in the middle. This CDR3 comprises 13 residues. In germline, CDR1 is SNHLY, CDR2 FYNNEI. CDR3 in amino acids: CASRRQGLEKLFF. CDR3 DNA sequence: TGTGCCAGCAGAAGGCAGGGGCTGGAAAAACTGTTTTTT.

The V and J genes are TRBV28 and TRBJ2-7; D remains ambiguous. The CDR3 consists of 11 residues. V lost 3 bases and J 7 bases, leaving 7 bases between the germline ends. Germline-derived CDR1 and CDR2 are MDHEN and SYDVKM. The CDR3: CASSFLSEQYF. The CDR3, as DNA: TGTGCCAGCAGTTTTTTAAGTGAGCAGTACTTC.

V is TRBV25-1 and J is TRBJ2-1; 14 bases line up with TRBD2. Germline V gene lookup returns CDR1 MGHDK and CDR2 SYGVNS. V shed 3 bases, J shed 7 bases, and the junction held 8 bases outside the gene matches. This CDR3 region has 17 residues. In nucleotides, the CDR3 is TGTGCCAGCAGTGAGCGCGTGGGACTAGCGGGAGTTAATGAGCAGTTCTTC. Protein product: CASSERVGLAGVNEQFF.

The genes are TRBV5-1 and TRBJ2-5, with 14 bases fitting TRBD2. The CDR3 has 16 amino acids. The ends lost 3 bases at V and 5 bases at J; junction bases unmatched: 6. Germline assignment: CDR1 SGHRS and CDR2 YFSETQ. CDR3 region: CASSSGLAGGVETQYF. CDR3 DNA sequence: TGCGCCAGCAGCTCCGGACTAGCGGGGGGCGTGGAGACCCAGTACTTC.

The chain links TRBV29-1 to TRBJ1-2; 8 bases align to TRBD1. In germline, CDR1 is SQVTM, CDR2 ANQGSEA. V lost 8 bases to trimming and J lost 7 bases; unmatched junction nucleotides: 9. CDR3 length: 12 residues. The CDR3 region has the DNA TGCAGCACCGGACAGGGTGTATCTGGCTACACCTTC. This gives the protein CSTGQGVSGYTF.

CDR3 sequence: CAWDRGPGEAFF. The DNA for the CDR3 is TGTGCCTGGGACAGGGGGCCCGGGGAAGCTTTCTTT. The genes are TRBV30 and TRBJ1-1; TRBD1 aligns across 10 bases. The germline V gene encodes CDR1 GTSNPN and CDR2 SVGIG (reference sequence). The CDR3 loop spans 12 amino acids. The V segment lost 5 bases and the J segment 8 bases; nucleotides outside the gene matches: 5. The full variable domain, with the rest looked up from reference TRBV30 and TRBJ1-1, is SQTIHQWPATLVQPVGSPLSLECTVEGTSNPNLYWYRQAAGRGLQLLFYSVGIGQISSEVPQNLSASRPQDRQFILSSKKLLLSDSGFYLCAWDRGPGEAFFGQGTRLTVV.

In DNA, the CDR3 is TGTGCCAGCAGCCCTGGACAGGGGGCGCGAGGCACCGGGGAGCTGTTTTTT. Translated, it gives CASSPGQGARGTGELFF. The chain carries TRBV5-4 and TRBJ2-2; 11 positions agree with TRBD1. CDR3 length: 17 residues. Germline loops: CDR1 SGHNT, CDR2 YYREEE (reference sequence). V lost 4 bases, J lost 4 bases, and 9 bases stayed unmatched. Variable domain in full (rest from reference TRBV5-4 and TRBJ2-2): ETGVTQSPTHLIKTRGQQVTLRCSSQSGHNTVSWYQQALGQGPQFIFQYYREEENGRGNFPPRFSGLQFPNYSSELNVNALELDDSALYLCASSPGQGARGTGELFFGEGSRLTVL.

The rearrangement links TRBV5-4 to TRBJ2-2; 16 bases line up with TRBD2. The ends lost 4 bases at V and 4 bases at J; junction bases unmatched: 7. The germline CDR1 and CDR2 sequences are SGHNT and YYREEE (reference sequence). The CDR3 loop spans 18 amino acids. CDR3 sequence: CASSAGTSGRAFTGELFF. The CDR3 DNA reads as TGTGCCAGCAGCGCCGGGACTAGCGGGAGGGCCTTCACCGGGGAGCTGTTTTTT.